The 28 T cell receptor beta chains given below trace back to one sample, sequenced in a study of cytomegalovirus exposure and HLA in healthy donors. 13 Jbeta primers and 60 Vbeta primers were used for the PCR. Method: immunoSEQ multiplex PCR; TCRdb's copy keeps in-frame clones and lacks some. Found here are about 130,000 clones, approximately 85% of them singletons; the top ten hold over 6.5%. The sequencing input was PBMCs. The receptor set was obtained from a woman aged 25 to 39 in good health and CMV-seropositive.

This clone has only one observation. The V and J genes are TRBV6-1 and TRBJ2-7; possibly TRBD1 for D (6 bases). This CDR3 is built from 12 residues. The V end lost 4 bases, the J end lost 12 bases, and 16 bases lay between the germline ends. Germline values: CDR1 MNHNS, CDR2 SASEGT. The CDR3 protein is CASSALGANLYF. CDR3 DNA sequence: TGTGCCAGCAGTGCCCTGGGGGCCAATTTGTACTTC.

The CDR3 reads CASSQREAFF. CDR3 coding DNA: TGTGCCAGCAGCCAACGGGAAGCTTTCTTT. The rearrangement joins TRBV14 to TRBJ1-1; D call uncertain. Germline assignment: CDR1 SGHDN and CDR2 FVKESK. V was pared by 2 bases and J by 8 bases, with 3 bases between. The CDR3 totals 10 residues. Filled out from reference TRBV14 and TRBJ1-1, the complete variable domain reads EAGVTQFPSHSVIEKGQTVTLRCDPISGHDNLYWYRRVMGKEIKFLLHFVKESKQDESGMPNNRFLAERTGGTYSTLKVQPAELEDSGVYFCASSQREAFFGQGTRLTVV.

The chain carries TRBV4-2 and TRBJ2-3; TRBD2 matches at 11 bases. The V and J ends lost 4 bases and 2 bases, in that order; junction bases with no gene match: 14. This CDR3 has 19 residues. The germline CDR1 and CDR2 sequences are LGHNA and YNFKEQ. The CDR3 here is CASSRPPHSLAGDTDTQYF. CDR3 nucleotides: TGTGCCAGCAGCCGCCCGCCCCACTCACTAGCGGGGGACACAGATACGCAGTATTTT.

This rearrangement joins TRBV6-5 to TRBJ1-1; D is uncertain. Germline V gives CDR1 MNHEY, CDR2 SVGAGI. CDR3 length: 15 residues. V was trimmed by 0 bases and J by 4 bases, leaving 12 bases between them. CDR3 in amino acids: CASSYSPGGGTEAFF. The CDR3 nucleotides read TGTGCCAGCAGTTACTCGCCGGGAGGCGGCACTGAAGCTTTCTTT.

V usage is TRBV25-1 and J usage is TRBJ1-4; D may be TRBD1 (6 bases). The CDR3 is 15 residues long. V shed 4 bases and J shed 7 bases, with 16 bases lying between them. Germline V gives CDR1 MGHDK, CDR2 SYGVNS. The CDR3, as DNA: TGTGCCAGCAGTGTGGCAGGGGCGATGGGTGAAAAACTGTTTTTT. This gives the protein CASSVAGAMGEKLFF.

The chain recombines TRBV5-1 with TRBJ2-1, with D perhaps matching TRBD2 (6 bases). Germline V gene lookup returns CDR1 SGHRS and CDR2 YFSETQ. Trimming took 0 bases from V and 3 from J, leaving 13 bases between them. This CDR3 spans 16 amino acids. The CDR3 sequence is CASSLVVASVYNEQFF. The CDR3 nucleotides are TGCGCCAGCAGCTTGGTTGTGGCTAGCGTCTACAATGAGCAGTTCTTC.

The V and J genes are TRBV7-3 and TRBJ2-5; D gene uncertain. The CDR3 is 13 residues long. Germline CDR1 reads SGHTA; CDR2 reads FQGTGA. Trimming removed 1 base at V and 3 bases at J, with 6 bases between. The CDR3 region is CASSLNREETQYF. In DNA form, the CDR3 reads TGTGCCAGCAGCTTAAACAGAGAAGAGACCCAGTACTTC.

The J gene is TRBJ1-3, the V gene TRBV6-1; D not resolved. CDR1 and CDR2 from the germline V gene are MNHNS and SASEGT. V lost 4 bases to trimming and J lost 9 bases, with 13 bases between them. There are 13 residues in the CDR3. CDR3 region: CASSARPLSTIYF. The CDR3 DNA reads TGTGCCAGCAGTGCCCGCCCTTTGAGCACCATATATTTT.

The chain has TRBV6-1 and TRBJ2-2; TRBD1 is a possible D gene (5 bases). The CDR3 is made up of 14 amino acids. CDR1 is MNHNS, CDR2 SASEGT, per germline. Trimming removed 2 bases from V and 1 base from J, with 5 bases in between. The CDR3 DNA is TGTGCCAGCAGTGAACAGGGGAACACCGGGGAGCTGTTTTTT. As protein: CASSEQGNTGELFF.

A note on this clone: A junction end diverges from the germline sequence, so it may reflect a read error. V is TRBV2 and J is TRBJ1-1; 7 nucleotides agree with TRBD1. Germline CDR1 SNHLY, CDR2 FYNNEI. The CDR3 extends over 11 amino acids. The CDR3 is CASSLSDRPEF. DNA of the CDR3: TGTGCCAGCAGTCTTTCGGACAGGCCTGAATTT.

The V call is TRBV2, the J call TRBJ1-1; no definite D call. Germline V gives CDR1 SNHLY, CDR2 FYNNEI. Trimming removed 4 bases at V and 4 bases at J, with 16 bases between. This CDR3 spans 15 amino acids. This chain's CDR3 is CASSGPGTGRTEAFF. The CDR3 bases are TGTGCCAGCAGTGGGCCGGGAACCGGGCGCACTGAAGCTTTCTTT.

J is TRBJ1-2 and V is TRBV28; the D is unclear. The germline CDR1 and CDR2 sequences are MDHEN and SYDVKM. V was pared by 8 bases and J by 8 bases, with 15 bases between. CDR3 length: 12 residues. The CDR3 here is CASAGFARGYTF. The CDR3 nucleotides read TGTGCCAGCGCGGGCTTCGCCCGCGGCTACACCTTC.

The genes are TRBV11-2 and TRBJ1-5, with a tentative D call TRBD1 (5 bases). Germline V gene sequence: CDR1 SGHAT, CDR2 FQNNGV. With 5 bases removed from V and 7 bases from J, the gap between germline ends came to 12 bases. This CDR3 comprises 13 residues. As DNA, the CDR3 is TGTGCCAGCAGCCTCACCAGGGAACAGCCCCAGCATTTT. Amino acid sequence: CASSLTREQPQHF. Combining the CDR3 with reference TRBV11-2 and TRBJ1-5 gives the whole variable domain EAGVAQSPRYKIIEKRQSVAFWCNPISGHATLYWYQQILGQGPKLLIQFQNNGVVDDSQLPKDRFSAERLKGVDSTLKIQPAKLEDSAVYLCASSLTREQPQHFGDGTRLSIL.

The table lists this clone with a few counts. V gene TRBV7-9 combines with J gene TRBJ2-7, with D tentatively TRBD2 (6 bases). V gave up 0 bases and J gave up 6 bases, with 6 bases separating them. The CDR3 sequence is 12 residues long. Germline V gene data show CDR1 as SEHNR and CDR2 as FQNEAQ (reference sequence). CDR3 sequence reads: CASSLAGGEQYF. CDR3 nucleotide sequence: TGTGCCAGCAGCTTAGCGGGGGGCGAGCAGTACTTC.

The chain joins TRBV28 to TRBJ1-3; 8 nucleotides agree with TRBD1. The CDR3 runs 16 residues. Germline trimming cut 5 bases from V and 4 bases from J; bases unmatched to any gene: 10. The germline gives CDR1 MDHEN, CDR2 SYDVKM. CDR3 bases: TGTGCCAGCAGTCCCTCTTGGACAGGGCTGGGAAACACCATATATTTT. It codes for CASSPSWTGLGNTIYF. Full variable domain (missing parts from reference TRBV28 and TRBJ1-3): DVKVTQSSRYLVKRTGEKVFLECVQDMDHENMFWYRQDPGLGLRLIYFSYDVKMKEKGDIPEGYSVSREKKERFSLILESASTNQTSMYLCASSPSWTGLGNTIYFGEGSWLTVV.

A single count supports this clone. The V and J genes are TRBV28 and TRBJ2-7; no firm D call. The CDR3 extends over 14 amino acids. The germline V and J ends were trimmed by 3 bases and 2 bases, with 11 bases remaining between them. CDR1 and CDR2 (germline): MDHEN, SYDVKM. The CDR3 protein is CASSFTGITYEQYF. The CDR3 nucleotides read TGTGCCAGCAGTTTTACGGGTATCACCTACGAGCAGTACTTC.

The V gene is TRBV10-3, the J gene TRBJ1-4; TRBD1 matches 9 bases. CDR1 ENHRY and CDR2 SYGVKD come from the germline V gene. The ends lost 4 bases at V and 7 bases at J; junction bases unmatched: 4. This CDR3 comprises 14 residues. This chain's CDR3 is CAISGTGAGEKLFF. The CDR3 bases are TGTGCCATCAGTGGGACAGGGGCGGGTGAAAAACTGTTTTTT.

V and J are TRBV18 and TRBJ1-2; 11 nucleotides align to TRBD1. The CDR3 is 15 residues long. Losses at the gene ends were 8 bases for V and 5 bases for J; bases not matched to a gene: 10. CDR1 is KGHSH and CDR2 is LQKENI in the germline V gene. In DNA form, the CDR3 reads TGTGCCAGCAGGGACAGGGGGACGGATGGGTATGGCTACACCTTC. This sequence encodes CASRDRGTDGYGYTF.

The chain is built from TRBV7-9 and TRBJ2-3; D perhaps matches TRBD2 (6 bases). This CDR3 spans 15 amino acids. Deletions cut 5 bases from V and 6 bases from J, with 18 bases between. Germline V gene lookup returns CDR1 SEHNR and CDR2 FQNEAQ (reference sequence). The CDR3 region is CASSPTSLRGDTQYF. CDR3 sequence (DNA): TGTGCCAGCAGCCCCACCAGCCTTCGGGGGGATACGCAGTATTTT. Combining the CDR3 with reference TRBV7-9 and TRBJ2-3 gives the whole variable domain DTGVSQNPRHKITKRGQNVTFRCDPISEHNRLYWYRQTLGQGPEFLTYFQNEAQLEKSRLLSDRFSAERPKGSFSTLEIQRTEQGDSAMYLCASSPTSLRGDTQYFGPGTRLTVL.

The chain's CDR3 is CASSFGTRGYTF. The CDR3 coding sequence is TGTGCCAGCAGTTTCGGGACTAGGGGCTACACCTTC. The chain links TRBV28 to TRBJ1-2; the D gene is possibly TRBD1 (5 bases). This CDR3 spans 12 amino acids. Germline V gene lookup returns CDR1 MDHEN and CDR2 SYDVKM. The germline V and J ends were trimmed by 3 bases and 8 bases, with 10 bases remaining between them.

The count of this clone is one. CDR3 protein: CASSPRGGFNTEAFF. CDR3 DNA sequence: TGTGCCAGCAGTCCAAGAGGGGGATTCAACACTGAAGCTTTCTTT. The J gene is TRBJ1-1, the V gene TRBV2, with D tentatively TRBD1 (6 bases). This CDR3 is built from 15 residues. Germline V gene data show CDR1 as SNHLY and CDR2 as FYNNEI. Trimming stripped 5 bases from V and 2 bases from J, with 15 bases between.

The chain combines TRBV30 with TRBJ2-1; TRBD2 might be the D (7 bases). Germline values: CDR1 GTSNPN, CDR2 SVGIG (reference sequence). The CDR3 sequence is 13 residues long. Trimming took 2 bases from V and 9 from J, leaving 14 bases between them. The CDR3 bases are TGTGCCTGGAGTTACAGGGAGGGGGGTGAGCAGTTCTTC. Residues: CAWSYREGGEQFF.

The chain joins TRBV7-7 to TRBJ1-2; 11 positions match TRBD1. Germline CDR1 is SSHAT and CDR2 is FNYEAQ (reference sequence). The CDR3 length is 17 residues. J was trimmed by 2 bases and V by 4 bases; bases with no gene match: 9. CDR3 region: CASSSRTGGNANYGYTF. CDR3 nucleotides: TGTGCCAGCAGCTCTCGGACAGGGGGCAATGCGAACTATGGCTACACCTTC.

DNA of the CDR3: TGTGCCAGCAGCTTAGATAGAACGGGGGGCTACACCTTC. This gives the protein CASSLDRTGGYTF. This chain connects TRBV11-2 to TRBJ1-2; no clear D gene. Germline values: CDR1 SGHAT, CDR2 FQNNGV. V lost 0 bases and J lost 8, with 10 bases in between. The CDR3 covers 13 residues.

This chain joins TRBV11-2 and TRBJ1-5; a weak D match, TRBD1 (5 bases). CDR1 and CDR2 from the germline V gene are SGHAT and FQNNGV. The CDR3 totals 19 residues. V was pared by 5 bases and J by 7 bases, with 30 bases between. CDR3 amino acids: CASSPPTRWDSRWGQPQHF. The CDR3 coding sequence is TGTGCCAGCAGCCCCCCTACCCGCTGGGACTCCAGGTGGGGGCAGCCCCAGCATTTT.

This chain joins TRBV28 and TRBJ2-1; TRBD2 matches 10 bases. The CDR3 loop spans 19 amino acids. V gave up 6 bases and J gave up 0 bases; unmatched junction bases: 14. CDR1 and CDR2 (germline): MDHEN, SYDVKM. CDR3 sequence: CASRYPSRTSGRSYNEQFF. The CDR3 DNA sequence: TGTGCCAGCAGATACCCATCCCGGACTAGCGGTCGCTCCTACAATGAGCAGTTCTTC.

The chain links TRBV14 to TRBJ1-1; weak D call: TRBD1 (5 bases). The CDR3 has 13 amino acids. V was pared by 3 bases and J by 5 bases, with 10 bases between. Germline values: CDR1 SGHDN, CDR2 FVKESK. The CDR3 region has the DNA TGTGCCAGCAGCCAGGGGGGAAGAACTGAAGCTTTCTTT. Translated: CASSQGGRTEAFF.

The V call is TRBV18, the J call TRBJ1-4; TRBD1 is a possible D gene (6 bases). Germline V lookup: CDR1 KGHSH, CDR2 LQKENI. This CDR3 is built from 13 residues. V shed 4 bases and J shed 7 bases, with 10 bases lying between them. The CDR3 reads CASSQQGSEKLFF. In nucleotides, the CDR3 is TGTGCCAGCTCACAACAGGGAAGTGAAAAACTGTTTTTT.